The following is a TCR beta chain sequence with its context. Its recognized antigen is unknown. No much larger clone exists at a distance of one base, and base qualities are not known. The library came from the immunoSEQ multiplex PCR assay. The paper's data handling went like this. To diagnose cytomegalovirus status from the catalog of TCR beta chain sequences, a statistical classification framework was built. The immuneACCESS repertoire file appears here via TCRdb, limited to in-frame rearrangements. These files lack a portion of the clones; in checked studies, under half of the deficit traces to unresolved V genes, and the cause of the others is not known. The V and J calls and clone size were taken over from that table, and D and trimming were inferred from the DNA. The table for this sample lists 100,000 to 120,000 clones; approximately 90% of them were counted only once. Jointly, the top ten make up 1.5% to 2% of the sample.

This sample was taken from a study of cytomegalovirus exposure and HLA in healthy donors (TCRdb year 2017). As for the study more broadly: A later analysis indicated that the 90 to 150 validation repertoires were generated on the platform also employed for the 700 or so repertoires of the first cohort. Besides the first cohort of roughly 660 subjects, a separate validation cohort made up of 120 different subjects was used. The aim of the study was to test whether cataloging public T cell receptors could identify signatures of past pathogen exposure. To predict cytomegalovirus infection status, the study brought together high-throughput TCR immunosequencing, statistical association of individual TCRs with disease status, and machine learning.

Study-level results and caveats: Three of the identified cytomegalovirus-associated TCR beta chains were confirmed in vitro to be specific for cytomegalovirus antigens. Cytomegalovirus status was reported to be diagnosed by the classifier with high specificity and sensitivity in both the original and validation cohorts. According to the authors, the approach could potentially be generalized to other disease states and immunological phenotypes. A later analysis lacked HLA typing for the validation cohort, so it scored co-occurrence in that cohort across all 110 or so repertoires. Most TCR sequences were observed very rarely across donors, whereas some public TCRs were present in many individuals. A later analysis found that TCRs clustered in the first cohort also tended to co-occur in the roughly 120 validation repertoires, with 94% of cluster scores above 0. The study listed 170 or so TCR beta chains as associated with cytomegalovirus.

The CDR3 goes from the cysteine to the phenylalanine over 18 residues. This entry keeps only the CDR3 DNA: 54 bases, framed from base 1. CDR1 LGHNA and CDR2 YNFKEQ are derived from the germline V gene. V was cut back by 4 bases and J by 2 bases, leaving a gap of 22 bases between them. Separate from the approximately 730-subject first cohort, the validation cohort of 95 to 150 subjects was the group to which the donors belonged. Input material: PBMCs. This receptor was identified in a woman between 18 and 29 years old in good health and CMV-seronegative. Recombination linked TRBV4-2 to TRBJ2-3, with TRBD2 tentatively as D gene (7 bases match). DNA sequence: TGTGCCAGCAGCCCCCCAGGTGAGGGGGGGAGATTCACAGATACGCAGTATTTT. Its coded protein is CASSPPGEGGRFTDTQYF.